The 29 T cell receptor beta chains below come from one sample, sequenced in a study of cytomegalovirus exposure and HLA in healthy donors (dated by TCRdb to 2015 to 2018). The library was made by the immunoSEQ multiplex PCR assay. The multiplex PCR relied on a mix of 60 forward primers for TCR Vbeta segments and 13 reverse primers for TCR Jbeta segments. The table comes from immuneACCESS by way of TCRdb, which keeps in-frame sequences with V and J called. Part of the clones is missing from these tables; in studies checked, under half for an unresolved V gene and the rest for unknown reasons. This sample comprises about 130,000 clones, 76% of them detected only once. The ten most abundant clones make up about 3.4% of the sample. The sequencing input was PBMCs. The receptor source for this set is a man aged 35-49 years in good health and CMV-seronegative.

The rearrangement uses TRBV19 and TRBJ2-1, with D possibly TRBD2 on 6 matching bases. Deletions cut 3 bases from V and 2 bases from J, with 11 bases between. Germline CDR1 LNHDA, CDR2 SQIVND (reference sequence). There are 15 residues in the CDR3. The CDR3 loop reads CASSIDGSPYNEQFF. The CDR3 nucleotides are TGTGCCAGTAGTATTGACGGGAGCCCCTACAATGAGCAGTTCTTC. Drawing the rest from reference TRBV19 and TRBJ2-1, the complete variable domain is DGGITQSPKYLFRKEGQNVTLSCEQNLNHDAMYWYRQDPGQGLRLIYYSQIVNDFQKGDIAEGYSVSREKKESFPLTVTSAQKNPTAFYLCASSIDGSPYNEQFFGPGTRLTVL.

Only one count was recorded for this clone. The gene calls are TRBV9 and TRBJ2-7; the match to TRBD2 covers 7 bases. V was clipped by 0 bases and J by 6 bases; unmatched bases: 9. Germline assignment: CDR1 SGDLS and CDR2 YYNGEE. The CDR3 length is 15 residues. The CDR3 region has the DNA TGTGCCAGCAGCGTAGTCTCGGCGGGGGTTAGCGAGCAGTACTTC. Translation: CASSVVSAGVSEQYF.

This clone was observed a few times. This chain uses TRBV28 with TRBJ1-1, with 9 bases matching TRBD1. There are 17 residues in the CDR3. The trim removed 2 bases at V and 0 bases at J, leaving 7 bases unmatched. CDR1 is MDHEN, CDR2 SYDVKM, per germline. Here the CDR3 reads CASSLLGQGKMNTEAFF. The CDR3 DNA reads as TGTGCCAGCAGTTTACTAGGACAGGGGAAAATGAACACTGAAGCTTTCTTT.

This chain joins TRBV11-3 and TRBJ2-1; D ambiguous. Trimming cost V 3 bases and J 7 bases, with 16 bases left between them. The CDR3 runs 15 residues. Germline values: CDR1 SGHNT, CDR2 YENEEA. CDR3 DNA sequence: TGTGCCAGCAGCTTCGAGCCGAGAGGTCAAAATGAGCAGTTCTTC. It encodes CASSFEPRGQNEQFF.

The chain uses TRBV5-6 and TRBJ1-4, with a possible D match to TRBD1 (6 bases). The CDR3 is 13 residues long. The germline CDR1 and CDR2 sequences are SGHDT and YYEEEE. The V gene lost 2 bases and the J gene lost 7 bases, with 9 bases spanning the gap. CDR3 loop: CASSFAGVEKLFF. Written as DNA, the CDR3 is TGTGCCAGCAGCTTTGCAGGGGTTGAAAAACTGTTTTTT.

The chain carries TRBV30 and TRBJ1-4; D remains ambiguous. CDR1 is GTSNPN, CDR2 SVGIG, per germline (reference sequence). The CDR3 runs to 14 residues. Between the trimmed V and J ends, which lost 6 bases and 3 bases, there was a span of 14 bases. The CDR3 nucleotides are TGTGCCTGCGACCAAGGGAGGGCTAATGAAAAACTGTTTTTT. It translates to CACDQGRANEKLFF. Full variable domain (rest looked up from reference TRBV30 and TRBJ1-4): SQTIHQWPATLVQPVGSPLSLECTVEGTSNPNLYWYRQAAGRGLQLLFYSVGIGQISSEVPQNLSASRPQDRQFILSSKKLLLSDSGFYLCACDQGRANEKLFFGSGTQLSVL.

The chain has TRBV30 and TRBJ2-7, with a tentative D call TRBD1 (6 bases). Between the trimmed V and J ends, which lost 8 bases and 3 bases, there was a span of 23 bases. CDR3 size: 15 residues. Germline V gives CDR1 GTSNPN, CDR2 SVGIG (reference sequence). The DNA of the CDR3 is TGTGCCCTGACCGCCGGTGGGGGCGGTCGCTACGAGCAGTACTTC. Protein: CALTAGGGGRYEQYF.

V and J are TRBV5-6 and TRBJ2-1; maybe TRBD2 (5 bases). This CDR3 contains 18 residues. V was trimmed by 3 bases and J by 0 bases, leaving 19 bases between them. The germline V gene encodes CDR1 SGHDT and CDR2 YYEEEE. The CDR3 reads CASSSTGVAPSSYNEQFF. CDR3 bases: TGTGCCAGCAGCTCGACGGGCGTAGCGCCGAGCTCCTACAATGAGCAGTTCTTC.

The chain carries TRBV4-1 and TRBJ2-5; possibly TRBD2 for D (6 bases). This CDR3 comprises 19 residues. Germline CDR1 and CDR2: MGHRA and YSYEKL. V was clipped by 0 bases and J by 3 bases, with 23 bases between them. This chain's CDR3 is CASSQDRTIRGRREETQYF. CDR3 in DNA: TGCGCCAGCAGCCAAGATCGGACAATTCGTGGGAGGCGGGAAGAGACCCAGTACTTC.

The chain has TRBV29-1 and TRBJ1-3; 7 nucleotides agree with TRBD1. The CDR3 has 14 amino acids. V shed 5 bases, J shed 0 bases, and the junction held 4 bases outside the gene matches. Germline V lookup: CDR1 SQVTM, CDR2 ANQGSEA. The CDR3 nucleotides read TGCAGCGTTTTAGGACAGGCCTCTGGAAACACCATATATTTT. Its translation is CSVLGQASGNTIYF.

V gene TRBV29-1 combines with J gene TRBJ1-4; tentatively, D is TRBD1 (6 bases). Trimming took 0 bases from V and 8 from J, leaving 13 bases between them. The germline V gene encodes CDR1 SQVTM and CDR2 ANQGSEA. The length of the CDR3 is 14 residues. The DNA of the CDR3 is TGCAGCGTTGAAGAGGCGGGGGCTCGGGAAAAACTGTTTTTT. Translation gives CSVEEAGAREKLFF.

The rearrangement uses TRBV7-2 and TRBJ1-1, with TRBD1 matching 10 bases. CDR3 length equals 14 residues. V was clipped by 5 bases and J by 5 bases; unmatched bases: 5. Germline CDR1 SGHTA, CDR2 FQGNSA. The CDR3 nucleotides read TGTGCCAGCAGCCAAGACAGGGGGCGAACTGAAGCTTTCTTT. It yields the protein CASSQDRGRTEAFF.

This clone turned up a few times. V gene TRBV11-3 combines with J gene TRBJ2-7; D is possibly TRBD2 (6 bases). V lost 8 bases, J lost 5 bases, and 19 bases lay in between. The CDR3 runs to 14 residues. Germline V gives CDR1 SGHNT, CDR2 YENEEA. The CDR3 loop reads CASALGGGPNEQYF. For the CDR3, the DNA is TGTGCCAGCGCCCTGGGGGGAGGACCGAACGAGCAGTACTTC.

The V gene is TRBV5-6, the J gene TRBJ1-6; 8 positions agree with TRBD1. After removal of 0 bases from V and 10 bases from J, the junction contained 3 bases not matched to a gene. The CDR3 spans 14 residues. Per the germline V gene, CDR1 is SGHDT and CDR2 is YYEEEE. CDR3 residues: CASSLGRGQSPLHF. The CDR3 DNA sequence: TGTGCCAGCAGCTTGGGCAGGGGGCAATCACCCCTCCACTTT.

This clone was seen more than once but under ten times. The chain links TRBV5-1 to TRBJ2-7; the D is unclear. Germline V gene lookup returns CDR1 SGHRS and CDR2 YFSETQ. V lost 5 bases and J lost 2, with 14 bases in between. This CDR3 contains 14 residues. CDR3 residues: CASRRRPEAYEQYF. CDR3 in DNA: TGCGCCAGCAGGCGGCGGCCTGAAGCCTACGAGCAGTACTTC.

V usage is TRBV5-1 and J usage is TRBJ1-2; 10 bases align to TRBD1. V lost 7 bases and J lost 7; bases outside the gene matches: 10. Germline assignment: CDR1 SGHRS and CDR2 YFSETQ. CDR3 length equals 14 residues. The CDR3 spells CASSGQGTETGYTF. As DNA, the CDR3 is TGCGCCAGCTCGGGACAGGGGACAGAGACTGGCTACACCTTC.

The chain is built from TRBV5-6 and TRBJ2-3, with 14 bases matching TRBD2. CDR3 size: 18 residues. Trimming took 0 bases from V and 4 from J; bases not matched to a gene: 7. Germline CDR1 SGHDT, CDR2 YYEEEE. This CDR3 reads CASSLGGTSGRAADTQYF. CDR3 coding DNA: TGTGCCAGCAGCTTGGGGGGGACTAGCGGGAGAGCGGCAGATACGCAGTATTTT.

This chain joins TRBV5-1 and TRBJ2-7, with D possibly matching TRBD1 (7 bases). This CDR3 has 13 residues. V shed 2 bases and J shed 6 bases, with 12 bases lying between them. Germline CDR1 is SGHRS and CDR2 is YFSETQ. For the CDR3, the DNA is TGCGCCAGCAGCTTCGGAGGGGGCGGCGAGCAGTACTTC. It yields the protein CASSFGGGGEQYF.

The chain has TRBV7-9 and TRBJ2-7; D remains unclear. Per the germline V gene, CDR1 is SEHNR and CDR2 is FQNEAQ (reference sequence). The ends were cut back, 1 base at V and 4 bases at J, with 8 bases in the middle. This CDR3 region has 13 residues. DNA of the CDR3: TGTGCCAGCAGCTTAGGTCTGTTATACGAGCAGTACTTC. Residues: CASSLGLLYEQYF.

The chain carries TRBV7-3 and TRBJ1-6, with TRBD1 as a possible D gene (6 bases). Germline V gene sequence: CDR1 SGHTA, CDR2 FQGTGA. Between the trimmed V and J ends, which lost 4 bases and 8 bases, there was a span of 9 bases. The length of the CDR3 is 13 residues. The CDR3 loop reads CASSWTEDSPLHF. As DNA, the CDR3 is TGTGCCAGCAGCTGGACAGAGGATTCACCCCTCCACTTT.

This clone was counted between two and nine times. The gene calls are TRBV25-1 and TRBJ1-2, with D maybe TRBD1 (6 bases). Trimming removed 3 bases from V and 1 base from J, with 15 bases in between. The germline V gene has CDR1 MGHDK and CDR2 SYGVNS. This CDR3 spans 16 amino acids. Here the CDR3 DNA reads TGTGCCAGCAGTGACCCAGACAGGTCGGGTAACTATGGCTACACCTTC. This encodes CASSDPDRSGNYGYTF.

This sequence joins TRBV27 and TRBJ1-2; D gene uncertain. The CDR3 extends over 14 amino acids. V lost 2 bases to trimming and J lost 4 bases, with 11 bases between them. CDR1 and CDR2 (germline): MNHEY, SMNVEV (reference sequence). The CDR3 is CASSLTRGFYGYTF. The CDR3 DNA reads TGTGCCAGCAGTTTAACCCGCGGGTTCTATGGCTACACCTTC.

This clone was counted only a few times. CDR3 in amino acids: CASSERDFQETQYF. CDR3 nucleotides: TGTGCCAGCAGTGAGAGGGACTTCCAAGAGACCCAGTACTTC. This chain uses TRBV25-1 with TRBJ2-5; perhaps TRBD2 as D (6 bases). CDR1 and CDR2 from the germline V gene are MGHDK and SYGVNS. V dropped 3 bases and J dropped 1 base, with 9 bases sitting between them. The CDR3 runs 14 residues. The full variable domain, with the rest looked up from reference TRBV25-1 and TRBJ2-5, is EADIYQTPRYLVIGTGKKITLECSQTMGHDKMYWYQQDPGMELHLIHYSYGVNSTEKGDLSSESTVSRIRTEHFPLTLESARPSHTSQYLCASSERDFQETQYFGPGTRLLVL.

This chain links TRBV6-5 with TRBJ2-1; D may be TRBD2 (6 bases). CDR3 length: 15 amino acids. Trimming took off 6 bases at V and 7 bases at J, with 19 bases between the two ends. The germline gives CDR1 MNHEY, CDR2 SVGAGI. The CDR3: CASSQMGRAGNEQFF. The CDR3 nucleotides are TGTGCCAGCAGCCAAATGGGCAGGGCGGGGAATGAGCAGTTCTTC.

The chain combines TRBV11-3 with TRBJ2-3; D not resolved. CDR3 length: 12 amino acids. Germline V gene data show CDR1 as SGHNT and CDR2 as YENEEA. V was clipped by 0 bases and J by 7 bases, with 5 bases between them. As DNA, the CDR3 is TGTGCCAGCAGCTTAGAATTTAATACGCAGTATTTT. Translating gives CASSLEFNTQYF.

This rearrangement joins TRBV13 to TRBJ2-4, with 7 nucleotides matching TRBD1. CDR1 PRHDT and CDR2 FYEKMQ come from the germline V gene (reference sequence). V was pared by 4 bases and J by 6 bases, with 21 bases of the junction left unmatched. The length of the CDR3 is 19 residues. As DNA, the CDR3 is TGTGCCAGCAGCTCATTGTCAATGAGGGACAGCCCAGGGGGAAACATTCAGTACTTC. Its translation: CASSSLSMRDSPGGNIQYF.

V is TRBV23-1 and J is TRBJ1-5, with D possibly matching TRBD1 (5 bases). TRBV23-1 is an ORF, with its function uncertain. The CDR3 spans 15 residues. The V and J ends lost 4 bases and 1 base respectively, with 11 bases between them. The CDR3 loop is CASSPPGDSNQPQHF. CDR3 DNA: TGCGCCAGCAGTCCCCCGGGGGACAGCAATCAGCCCCAGCATTTT.

CDR3 amino acids: CASSQWVRAHGYTF. The CDR3 region has the DNA TGCGCCAGCAGCCAATGGGTCAGGGCGCATGGCTACACCTTC. This chain uses TRBV4-3 with TRBJ1-2; a possible D gene is TRBD1 (5 bases). The CDR3 has 14 amino acids. V shed 2 bases and J shed 6 bases, with 13 bases lying between them. From germline, CDR1 is LGHNA and CDR2 YSLEER.

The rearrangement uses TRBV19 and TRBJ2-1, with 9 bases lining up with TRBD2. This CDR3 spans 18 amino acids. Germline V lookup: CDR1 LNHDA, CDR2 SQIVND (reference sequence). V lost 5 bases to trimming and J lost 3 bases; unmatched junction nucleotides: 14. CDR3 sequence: CASSVLAGRGAGYNEQFF. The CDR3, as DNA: TGTGCCAGTAGTGTGCTAGCGGGGAGGGGGGCCGGCTACAATGAGCAGTTCTTC.